This TCR beta chain was captured by sequencing in a study of read filtering for tumor transcriptome and immune sequencing. CDR1 is DFQATT, CDR2 SNEGSKA, per germline (reference sequence). CDR3 length: 14 residues. The V gene lost 0 bases and the J gene lost 5 bases, with 11 bases spanning the gap. From approximately 430 ng of RNA, a library with molecular barcoded alpha/delta and beta/gamma adaptors was made. TCRdb re-called the reads through MiXCR, storing one row per CDR3 protein. The data show 19,000 or so distinct CDR3 sequences, with over 20% seen just once and 24% held by the top ten. Sampling of bone marrow took place during active disease in every patient.

The V call is TRBV20-1, the J call TRBJ1-5, with D unresolved. This receptor was identified in a donor at least 40 years old with multiple myeloma. Sequencing used a population of CD138-negative cells sorted from bone marrow. Here the CDR3 DNA reads TGCAGTGCTAGAGAGGGAGGCAACCATCAGCCCCAGCATTTT. Translated, it gives CSAREGGNHQPQHF.